Listed here are 28 T cell receptor beta chains from one sample, sequenced in a study of T cells in Graves' hyperthyroidism and ophthalmopathy. Researchers took RNA transcripts and amplified the TCR beta CDR3 regions from them. First-round RT-PCR with HTBI primers amplified the TCR CDR3 region. TCRdb recomputed calls from the multiplex PCR reads with MiXCR, one row per CDR3 protein. The table lists more than 500,000 distinct CDR3 sequences, roughly 15% of them singletons. The sample comprised blood. Receptor source: a woman in her thirties or forties with Graves' hyperthyroidism.

The table lists this clonotype with many counts. The chain carries TRBV6-1 and TRBJ1-1; 7 nucleotides match TRBD1. Trimming cost V 3 bases and J 11 bases; bases outside gene matches: 6. The germline gives CDR1 MNHNS, CDR2 SASEGT. This CDR3 contains 12 residues. CDR3 DNA sequence: TGTGCCAGCAGTGAGACAGGGACTAGGGCTTTCTTT. Its translation: CASSETGTRAFF.

This clonotype was detected ten times or more. The chain joins TRBV2 to TRBJ2-7, with D maybe TRBD1 (5 bases). Trimming shortened V by 1 base and J by 3 bases, and 10 bases separated the two germline ends. Germline V gene sequence: CDR1 SNHLY, CDR2 FYNNEI. CDR3 length equals 14 residues. The CDR3, as DNA: TGTGCCAGCAGTGAAGGTCGCCAGGGCTACGAGCAGTACTTC. This sequence encodes CASSEGRQGYEQYF. The complete variable domain, with remaining parts taken from reference TRBV2 and TRBJ2-7, reads EPEVTQTPSHQVTQMGQEVILRCVPISNHLYFYWYRQILGQKVEFLVSFYNNEISEKSEIFDDQFSVERPDGSNFTLKIRSTKLEDSAMYFCASSEGRQGYEQYFGPGTRLTVT.

At least ten counts were recorded for this clonotype. The chain carries TRBV6-1 and TRBJ2-2; 7 nucleotides line up with TRBD2. Trimming cost V 1 base and J 1 base; bases outside gene matches: 3. CDR3 length: 16 amino acids. The germline CDR1 and CDR2 sequences are MNHNS and SASEGT. The CDR3 here is CASSEGGSWNTGELFF. The CDR3 DNA follows: TGTGCCAGCAGTGAAGGCGGGAGTTGGAACACCGGGGAGCTGTTTTTT.

Many counts were recorded for this clonotype. The germline gene is not matched at one end of the junction; a read error may be the cause. The genes are TRBV12-3 or TRBV12-4 and TRBJ2-4; D uncertain. The CDR3 is 12 amino acids. The CDR3 bases are TGTGCCAGCAGTTTAGCCACAAACATTCAGTACTTC. It is translated as CASSLATNIQYF.

This clonotype was found once. V gene TRBV19 combines with J gene TRBJ1-6; weak D call: TRBD1 (6 bases). The CDR3 has 13 amino acids. Trimming removed 7 bases from V and 8 bases from J, with 12 bases in between. Germline-derived CDR1 and CDR2 are LNHDA and SQIVND (reference sequence). The CDR3 reads CASKYRADSPLHF. CDR3 nucleotides: TGTGCCAGTAAATACAGGGCCGATTCACCCCTCCACTTT.

This clonotype turned up a few times. The J gene is TRBJ2-1, the V gene TRBV7-6, with D perhaps matching TRBD1 (5 bases). The V end lost 1 base, the J end lost 8 bases, and 15 bases lay between the germline ends. Germline lookup yields CDR1 SGHVS and CDR2 FNYEAQ. The CDR3 is made up of 15 amino acids. The DNA of the CDR3 is TGTGCCAGCAGCTTAGACTGGACACGGGCCCATGAGCAGTTCTTC. Translation gives CASSLDWTRAHEQFF. The complete variable domain, with remaining parts taken from reference TRBV7-6 and TRBJ2-1, reads GAGVSQSPRYKVTKRGQDVALRCDPISGHVSLYWYRQALGQGPEFLTYFNYEAQQDKSGLPNDRFSAERPEGSISTLTIQRTEQRDSAMYRCASSLDWTRAHEQFFGPGTRLTVL.

The chain uses TRBV15 and TRBJ1-2, with D perhaps TRBD1 (6 bases). Germline V CDR1 and CDR2: LNHNV, YYDKDF (reference sequence). V lost 3 bases and J 4 bases, leaving 12 bases between the germline ends. The CDR3 consists of 14 residues. The CDR3 DNA is TGTGCCACCAGCAGCCGGACAGAGCTCTATGGCTACACCTTC. Translation gives CATSSRTELYGYTF.

This clonotype has at least ten counts. The chain is built from TRBV12-5 and TRBJ2-1; 9 bases fit TRBD2. CDR3 length: 17 amino acids. Germline CDR1 is LGHNT and CDR2 is FRNRAP. The J segment lost 7 bases and the V segment lost 1 base, leaving 11 bases of the junction unmatched. CDR3 amino acids: CASGLDPGGRAKNEQFF. The DNA of the CDR3 is TGTGCTAGTGGTTTGGATCCAGGCGGGAGGGCCAAGAATGAGCAGTTCTTC. Full variable domain (rest looked up from reference TRBV12-5 and TRBJ2-1): DARVTQTPRHKVTEMGQEVTMRCQPILGHNTVFWYRQTMMQGLELLAYFRNRAPLDDSGMPKDRFSAEMPDATLATLKIQPSEPRDSAVYFCASGLDPGGRAKNEQFFGPGTRLTVL.

There are a few counts of this clonotype. V usage is TRBV25-1 and J usage is TRBJ1-3; the D is unclear. CDR1 is MGHDK, CDR2 SYGVNS, per germline. The CDR3 is 13 amino acids. Deletions cut 5 bases from V and 2 bases from J, with 7 bases between. The CDR3 DNA is TGTGCCAGCAGTCCTTCTACTGGAAACACCATATATTTT. The encoded protein is CASSPSTGNTIYF.

Regarding this clonotype: A much more abundant neighbour one base away suggests this may be a read error. The gene calls are TRBV3-1 and TRBJ2-4, with D hard to call. With 5 bases removed from V and 8 bases from J, the gap between germline ends came to 13 bases. The CDR3 is 13 amino acids. Germline V lookup: CDR1 LGHDT, CDR2 YNNKEL (reference sequence). CDR3 region: CASSKAGRDIQYF. The CDR3 region has the DNA TGTGCCAGCAGCAAAGCAGGTAGGGACATTCAGTACTTC.

This chain uses TRBV4-2 with TRBJ2-2; 9 bases align to TRBD2. Germline loops: CDR1 LGHNA, CDR2 YNFKEQ. V lost 0 bases and J lost 2; bases outside the gene matches: 4. This CDR3 is built from 17 residues. CDR3 DNA sequence: TGTGCCAGCAGCCAAGAATCTCTAGCGGGAAACACCGGGGAGCTGTTTTTT. Translated, it gives CASSQESLAGNTGELFF.

The table lists this clonotype with many counts. The J gene is TRBJ1-1, the V gene TRBV11-3; the match to TRBD1 covers 7 bases. The ends lost 3 bases at V and 5 bases at J; junction bases unmatched: 12. Germline V gene data show CDR1 as SGHNT and CDR2 as YENEEA. This CDR3 contains 16 residues. In DNA form, the CDR3 reads TGTGCCAGCAGCTTCGATTTCGACAGGGATGATACTGAAGCTTTCTTT. This sequence encodes CASSFDFDRDDTEAFF.

This clonotype has a count of ten or more. This sequence joins TRBV12-3 or TRBV12-4 and TRBJ2-3, with D unresolved. V lost 7 bases and J 2 bases, leaving 13 bases between the germline ends. This CDR3 contains 14 residues. CDR3 sequence (DNA): TGTGCCAGCAAAGTGGCCCAGAACACAGATACGCAGTATTTT. Its translation is CASKVAQNTDTQYF.

In this sample, this clonotype turned up many times. The chain employs TRBV5-1 and TRBJ2-1; 11 bases align to TRBD2. The ends lost 4 bases at V and 5 bases at J; junction bases unmatched: 8. The CDR3 spans 16 residues. Looked up from germline, CDR1 is SGHRS and CDR2 is YFSETQ. CDR3 DNA: TGCGCCAGCAGCATCAGACTAGCGGGGAATAACAATGAGCAGTTCTTC. This gives the protein CASSIRLAGNNNEQFF.

The chain joins TRBV19 to TRBJ2-1, with 7 nucleotides matching TRBD1. The CDR3 spans 16 residues. CDR1 and CDR2 (germline): LNHDA, SQIVND (reference sequence). V dropped 7 bases and J dropped 5; count of bases not matched to a gene: 14. The CDR3 region is CASTPIGTEYDNEQFF. The CDR3 DNA is TGTGCCAGTACCCCCATCGGGACAGAGTATGACAATGAGCAGTTCTTC.

In its sample, this clonotype was seen a few times. DNA of the CDR3: TGTGCCAGCAGTACCCCGGACAGGGTTAATGAAAAACTGTTTTTT. Translated: CASSTPDRVNEKLFF. The chain uses TRBV28 and TRBJ1-4; 8 nucleotides match TRBD1. Germline lookup yields CDR1 MDHEN and CDR2 SYDVKM. The CDR3 contains 15 residues. V lost 5 bases to trimming and J lost 4 bases; unmatched junction nucleotides: 6.

Many counts were recorded for this clonotype. Here the CDR3 reads CASSVRGGTEAFF. CDR3 bases: TGTGCCAGCAGCGTAAGGGGTGGCACTGAAGCTTTCTTT. The rearrangement links TRBV9 to TRBJ1-1, with D perhaps matching TRBD1 (5 bases). CDR3 size: 13 residues. The germline gives CDR1 SGDLS, CDR2 YYNGEE. Trimming stripped 1 base from V and 4 bases from J, with 8 bases between.

V and J are TRBV20-1 and TRBJ2-1, with 10 bases lining up with TRBD2. Unmatched junction bases numbered 7, after V lost 7 bases and J lost 7 bases. Per the germline V gene, CDR1 is DFQATT and CDR2 is SNEGSKA (reference sequence). The CDR3 runs to 13 residues. CDR3 protein: CSGQREGQNEQFF. Written as DNA, the CDR3 is TGCAGTGGGCAGCGGGAGGGCCAAAATGAGCAGTTCTTC.

A few counts support this clonotype. For the CDR3, the DNA is TGTGCCAGCAGCTTAGCGGCTGGTGTCGCCAACACCGGGGAGCTGTTTTTT. Translated, it gives CASSLAAGVANTGELFF. The chain couples TRBV7-2 to TRBJ2-2; D unclear. Trimming removed 0 bases at V and 2 bases at J, with 13 bases between. This CDR3 spans 17 amino acids. The germline gives CDR1 SGHTA, CDR2 FQGNSA.

This clonotype was observed many times. This chain links TRBV7-3 with TRBJ1-1; possible D gene TRBD1, 5 bases. The CDR3 extends over 16 amino acids. Germline CDR1 and CDR2: SGHTA and FQGTGA. Between the trimmed V and J ends, which lost 4 bases and 1 base, there was a span of 16 bases. The CDR3 loop reads CASSSLGRGTNTEAFF. CDR3 nucleotide sequence: TGTGCCAGCAGCTCACTCGGACGGGGGACGAACACTGAAGCTTTCTTT.

The rearrangement uses TRBV5-1 and TRBJ2-2; tentative D call: TRBD1 (5 bases). Between the trimmed V and J ends, which lost 4 bases and 5 bases, there was a span of 9 bases. The length of the CDR3 is 13 residues. From germline, CDR1 is SGHRS and CDR2 YFSETQ. The CDR3 bases are TGCGCCAGCAGCCAAGGGGCTACCGGGGAGCTGTTTTTT. This translates into CASSQGATGELFF.

This clonotype was found many times. The rearrangement joins TRBV3-1 to TRBJ2-1; 12 bases match TRBD2. Trimming took 8 bases from V and 12 from J; bases not matched to a gene: 5. The germline CDR1 and CDR2 sequences are LGHDT and YNNKEL (reference sequence). CDR3 size: 12 residues. The CDR3 spells CASQTSGSSQFF. The CDR3 DNA reads as TGTGCCAGCCAGACTAGCGGGAGTTCGCAGTTCTTC.

This clonotype turned up a few times. V usage is TRBV6-1 and J usage is TRBJ1-2; 9 positions agree with TRBD1. Germline assignment: CDR1 MNHNS and CDR2 SASEGT. CDR3 length: 16 residues. J was trimmed by 4 bases and V by 2 bases; bases with no gene match: 8. In nucleotides, the CDR3 is TGTGCCAGCAGTGAATGGACAGGGGCGGAAATCTATGGCTACACCTTC. It codes for CASSEWTGAEIYGYTF.

This clonotype was observed a handful of times. In nucleotides, the CDR3 is TGTGCCACCAAAGTAGCGGGCTCAATCTACGAGCAGTACTTC. This codes for CATKVAGSIYEQYF. J is TRBJ2-7 and V is TRBV10-3, with 7 bases matching TRBD2. Germline CDR1 ENHRY, CDR2 SYGVKD. This CDR3 comprises 14 residues. J gave up 3 bases and V 10 bases, and 12 bases lay outside the gene matches.

This clonotype was detected ten times or more. A junction boundary mismatches the germline segment, possibly from a read error. This sequence joins TRBV28 and TRBJ2-7, with TRBD2 matching over 7 bases. This CDR3 is 15 amino acids long. Germline CDR1 is MDHEN and CDR2 is SYDVKM. The CDR3 loop reads CANSLVGGRDYEQYF. The CDR3 DNA is TGTGCCAACAGTCTGGTTGGGGGGAGGGACTACGAGCAGTACTTC.

In its sample, this clonotype was seen many times. This rearrangement joins TRBV5-1 to TRBJ1-1; 7 positions agree with TRBD1. CDR1 SGHRS and CDR2 YFSETQ come from the germline V gene. The CDR3 consists of 14 residues. V gave up 3 bases and J gave up 0 bases; unmatched junction bases: 2. CDR3: CASSYRGMNTEAFF. The CDR3 DNA follows: TGCGCCAGCAGCTACAGGGGTATGAACACTGAAGCTTTCTTT.

This clonotype was seen ten or more times. V gene TRBV2 combines with J gene TRBJ1-6; TRBD1 matches 8 bases. The J segment lost 10 bases and the V segment lost 6 bases, leaving 8 bases of the junction unmatched. This CDR3 has 14 amino acids. CDR1 SNHLY and CDR2 FYNNEI come from the germline V gene. CDR3 region: CASSFGQGQSPLHF. CDR3 coding DNA: TGTGCCAGCAGCTTCGGACAGGGCCAATCACCCCTCCACTTT.

CDR3 in DNA: TGTGCCAGCAGCTTAGGGGGAGGGTCTAGCACAGATACGCAGTATTTT. Protein: CASSLGGGSSTDTQYF. This chain links TRBV13 with TRBJ2-3, with 7 positions matching TRBD2. Germline V gene sequence: CDR1 PRHDT, CDR2 FYEKMQ (reference sequence). V gave up 0 bases and J gave up 0 bases; unmatched junction bases: 3. The CDR3 is 16 amino acids. The variable domain in full, with the rest retrieved from reference TRBV13 and TRBJ2-3, is AAGVIQSPRHLIKEKRETATLKCYPIPRHDTVYWYQQGPGQDPQFLISFYEKMQSDKGSIPDRFSAQQFSDYHSELNMSSLELGDSALYFCASSLGGGSSTDTQYFGPGTRLTVL.